The source of this TCR beta chain is a study of blood T cell repertoires in COVID-19. Whole-study context: Material from acute and convalescent COVID-19 was sourced from the United States, Italy and Spain. Nucleic acid was either cDNA or gDNA, and it came from T cells, B-cell-depleted T cells, or PBMCs.

The CDR3 runs 15 residues. With V trimmed by 2 bases and J by 5 bases, 4 bases remained unmatched. From germline, CDR1 is MGHDK and CDR2 SYGVNS. Measured with immunoSEQ multiplex PCR; TCRdb has only the in-frame clones, and not every one. The table lists about 180,000 clones, roughly 79% of them singletons. V is TRBV25-1 and J is TRBJ2-2; 8 bases align to TRBD2. The sequence was collected from a woman between 65 and 79 years old with acute or convalescent COVID-19. The specimen sequenced was peripheral blood. The CDR3 bases are TGTGCCAGCAGTGAACCCGGGACTAGGACCGGGGAGCTGTTTTTT. Translated, it gives CASSEPGTRTGELFF.